A selection of T cell receptor beta chains follows, all from one sample in a study of T cells after yellow fever vaccination. TCRdb recomputed calls from the 5' RACE reads with MiXCR, one row per CDR3 protein. The sample yields hundreds of thousands of distinct CDR3 sequences, roughly 13% seen once. Sequenced material: PBMCs, taken on the day of the yellow fever booster vaccination. These receptors came from a man between 25 and 39 years old who received the YFV17D yellow fever vaccine. CDR3s leave out the opening cysteine and the closing phenylalanine or tryptophan.

v_call	j_call	cdr3_aa
TRBV27	TRBJ1-2	ASSFRQGNGGYT
TRBV10-3	TRBJ2-2	ATGERTLNTGELF
TRBV3-1	TRBJ2-5	ASSPGGLAGGETQY
TRBV7-9	TRBJ2-3	ASRVRDETQY
TRBV12-3/TRBV12-4	TRBJ2-6	ASSWRWGRGSSGANVLN
TRBV5-1	TRBJ1-5	ASSSHPRDSNQPQH
TRBV10-2	TRBJ1-2	ASIETGGYGYT
TRBV9	TRBJ2-1	ASSVALGTSGSLNEQF
TRBV12-3/TRBV12-4	TRBJ2-7	ASSFKEAPRQY
TRBV7-2	TRBJ1-3	ASSFNGVSGNTIY
TRBV5-1	TRBJ2-7	ASSSDGASREQY
TRBV28	TRBJ1-1	ASSWGRSNTEAF
TRBV7-2	TRBJ2-1	ASSLSAGGRHEQF
TRBV24-1	TRBJ2-7	ATSDHELGEQY
TRBV25-1	TRBJ2-1	ASSETDRATYNEQF
TRBV10-3	TRBJ1-1	AISDRTEAF
TRBV11-1	TRBJ2-1	ASSLVRLASFFSYNEQF
TRBV6-1	TRBJ2-7	ASSGTPSGINEQY
TRBV20-1	TRBJ2-3	SAKGGVTQY
TRBV12-3/TRBV12-4	TRBJ1-4	ASSSGTANEKLF
TRBV15	TRBJ1-2	ATSRDPASGYT
TRBV24-1	TRBJ2-1	ATSDYRREDEQF
TRBV24-1	TRBJ2-7	ATSSSGSYEQY
TRBV10-1	TRBJ2-7	ASSEYRLAGGRLYEQY
TRBV6-1	TRBJ1-2	ASTDDSGFGSGYT
TRBV5-1	TRBJ2-1	ASSSVYGLAGVYNEQF
TRBV20-1	TRBJ2-1	RAIRSSYNEQF
TRBV7-2	TRBJ2-1	ASSLAAGVANEQF
TRBV20-1	TRBJ1-2	SARGDTGYGYT